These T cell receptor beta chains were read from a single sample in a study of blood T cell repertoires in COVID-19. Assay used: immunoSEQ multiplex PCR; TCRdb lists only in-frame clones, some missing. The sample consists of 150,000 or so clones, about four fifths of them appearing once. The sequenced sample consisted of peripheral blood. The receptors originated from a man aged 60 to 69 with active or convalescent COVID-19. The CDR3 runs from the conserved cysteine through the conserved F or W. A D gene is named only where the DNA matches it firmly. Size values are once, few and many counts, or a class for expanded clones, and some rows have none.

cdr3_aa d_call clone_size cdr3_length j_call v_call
CASSLAFGQGPRGTEAFF - once 18 TRBJ1-1 TRBV5-6
CASSSSGVGEQFF - - 13 TRBJ2-1 TRBV12-3/TRBV12-4
CASSAEDRGEQPQHF TRBD1 - 15 TRBJ1-5 TRBV9
CASSPSYEQYF - - 11 TRBJ2-7 TRBV12-3/TRBV12-4
CATGRGGQDQPQHF - - 14 TRBJ1-5 TRBV10-2
CASSLGTSGTYEQYF TRBD2 - 15 TRBJ2-7 TRBV5-1
CASRTGPGNTIYF TRBD1 few 13 TRBJ1-3 TRBV12-3/TRBV12-4
CASSWEGGHSGANVLTF - - 17 TRBJ2-6 TRBV27
CASSWGDSSYGYTF TRBD1 once 14 TRBJ1-2 TRBV7-8
CASSTRSGGTDTQYF - - 15 TRBJ2-3 TRBV3-1/TRBV3-2